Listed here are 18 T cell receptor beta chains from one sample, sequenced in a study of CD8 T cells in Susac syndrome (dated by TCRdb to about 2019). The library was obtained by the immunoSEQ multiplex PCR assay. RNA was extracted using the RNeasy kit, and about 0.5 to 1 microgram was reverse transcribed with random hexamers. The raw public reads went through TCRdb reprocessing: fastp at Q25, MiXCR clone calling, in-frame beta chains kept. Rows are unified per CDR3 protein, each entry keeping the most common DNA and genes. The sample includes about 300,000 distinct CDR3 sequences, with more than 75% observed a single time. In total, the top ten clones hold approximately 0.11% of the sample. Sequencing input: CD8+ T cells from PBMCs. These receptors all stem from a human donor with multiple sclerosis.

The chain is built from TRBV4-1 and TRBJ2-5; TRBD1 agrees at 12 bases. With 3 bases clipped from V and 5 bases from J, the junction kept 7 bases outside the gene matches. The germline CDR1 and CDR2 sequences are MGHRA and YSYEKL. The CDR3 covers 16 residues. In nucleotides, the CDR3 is TGCGCCAGCAGCCATACCGGGACAGGGGGCTCTGAGACCCAGTACTTC. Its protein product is CASSHTGTGGSETQYF.

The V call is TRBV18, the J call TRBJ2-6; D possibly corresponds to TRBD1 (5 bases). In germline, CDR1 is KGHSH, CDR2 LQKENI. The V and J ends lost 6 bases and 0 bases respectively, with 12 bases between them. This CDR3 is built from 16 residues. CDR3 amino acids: CASSPDRPSGANVLTF. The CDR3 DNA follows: TGTGCCAGCTCCCCTGACAGACCCTCTGGGGCCAACGTCCTGACTTTC. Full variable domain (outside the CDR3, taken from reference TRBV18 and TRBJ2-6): NAGVMQNPRHLVRRRGQEARLRCSPMKGHSHVYWYRQLPEEGLKFMVYLQKENIIDESGMPKERFSAEFPKEGPSILRIQQVVRGDSAAYFCASSPDRPSGANVLTFGAGSRLTVL.

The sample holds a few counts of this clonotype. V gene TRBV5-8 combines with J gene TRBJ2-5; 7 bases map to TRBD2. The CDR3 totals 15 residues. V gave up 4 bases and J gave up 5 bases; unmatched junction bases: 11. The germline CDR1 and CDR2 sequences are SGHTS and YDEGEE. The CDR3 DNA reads TGTGCCAGCAGCACCGGATCGATGGGGGGGGAGACCCAGTACTTC. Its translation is CASSTGSMGGETQYF.

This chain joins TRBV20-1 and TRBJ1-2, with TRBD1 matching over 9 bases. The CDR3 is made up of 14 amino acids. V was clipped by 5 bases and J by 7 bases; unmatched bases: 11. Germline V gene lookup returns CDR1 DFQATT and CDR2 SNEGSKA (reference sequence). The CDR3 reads CSAVLTGGPGGYTF. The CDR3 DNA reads TGCAGTGCTGTATTAACAGGGGGCCCAGGTGGCTACACCTTC.

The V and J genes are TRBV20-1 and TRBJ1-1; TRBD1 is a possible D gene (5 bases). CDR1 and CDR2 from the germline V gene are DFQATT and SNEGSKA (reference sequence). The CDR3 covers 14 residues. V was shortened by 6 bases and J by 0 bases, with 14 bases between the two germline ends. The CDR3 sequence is CSAGRDRMNTEAFF. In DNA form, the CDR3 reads TGCAGTGCGGGCCGGGACCGCATGAACACTGAAGCTTTCTTT.

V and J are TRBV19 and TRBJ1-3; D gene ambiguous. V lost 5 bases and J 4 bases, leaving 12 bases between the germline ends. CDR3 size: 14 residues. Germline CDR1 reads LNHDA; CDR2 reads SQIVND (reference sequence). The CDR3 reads CASSPRHYGNTIYF. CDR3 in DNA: TGTGCCAGTAGTCCTCGTCACTACGGAAACACCATATATTTT. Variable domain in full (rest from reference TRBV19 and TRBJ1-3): DGGITQSPKYLFRKEGQNVTLSCEQNLNHDAMYWYRQDPGQGLRLIYYSQIVNDFQKGDIAEGYSVSREKKESFPLTVTSAQKNPTAFYLCASSPRHYGNTIYFGEGSWLTVV.

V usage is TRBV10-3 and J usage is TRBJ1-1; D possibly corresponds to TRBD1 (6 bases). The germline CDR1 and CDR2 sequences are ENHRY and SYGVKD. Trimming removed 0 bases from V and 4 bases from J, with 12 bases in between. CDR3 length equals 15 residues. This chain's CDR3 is CAISESGQPITEAFF. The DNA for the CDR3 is TGTGCCATCAGTGAGTCCGGACAGCCAATCACTGAAGCTTTCTTT.

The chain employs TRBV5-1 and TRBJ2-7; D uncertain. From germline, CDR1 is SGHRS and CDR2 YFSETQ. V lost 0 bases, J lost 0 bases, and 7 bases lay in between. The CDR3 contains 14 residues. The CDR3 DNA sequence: TGCGCCAGCAGCTTGGAAACTCTCTCCTACGAGCAGTACTTC. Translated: CASSLETLSYEQYF.

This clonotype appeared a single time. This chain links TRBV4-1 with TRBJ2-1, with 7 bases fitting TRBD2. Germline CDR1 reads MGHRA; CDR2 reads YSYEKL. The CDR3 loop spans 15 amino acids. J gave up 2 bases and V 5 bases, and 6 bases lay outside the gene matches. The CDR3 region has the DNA TGCGCCAGCAGCGCCACAAGCGGGACCTACAATGAGCAGTTCTTC. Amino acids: CASSATSGTYNEQFF.

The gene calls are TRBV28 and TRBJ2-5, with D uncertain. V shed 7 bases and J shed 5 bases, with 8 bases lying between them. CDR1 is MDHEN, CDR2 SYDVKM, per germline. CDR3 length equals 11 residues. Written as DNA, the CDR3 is TGTGCCAGCACAGACGGGGAGACCCAGTACTTC. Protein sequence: CASTDGETQYF.

Here the CDR3 reads CASVPGYTDTQYF. CDR3 coding DNA: TGTGCCAGCGTTCCTGGGTACACAGATACGCAGTATTTT. The rearrangement uses TRBV28 and TRBJ2-3; unclear D gene. Germline V gives CDR1 MDHEN, CDR2 SYDVKM. The CDR3 extends over 13 amino acids. The V gene lost 8 bases and the J gene lost 2 bases, with 11 bases spanning the gap.

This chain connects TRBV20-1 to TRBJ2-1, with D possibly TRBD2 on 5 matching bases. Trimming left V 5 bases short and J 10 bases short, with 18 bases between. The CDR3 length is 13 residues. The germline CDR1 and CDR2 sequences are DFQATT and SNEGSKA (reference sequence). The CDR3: CSADYPGPPEQFF. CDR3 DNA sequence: TGCAGTGCTGACTATCCCGGTCCCCCCGAGCAGTTCTTC.

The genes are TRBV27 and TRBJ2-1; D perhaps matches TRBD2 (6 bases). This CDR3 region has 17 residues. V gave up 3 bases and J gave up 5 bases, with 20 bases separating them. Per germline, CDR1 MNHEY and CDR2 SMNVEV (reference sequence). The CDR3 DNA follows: TGTGCCAGCAGTTTTGGTAGCGGATTGGGTATCAACAATGAGCAGTTCTTC. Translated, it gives CASSFGSGLGINNEQFF.

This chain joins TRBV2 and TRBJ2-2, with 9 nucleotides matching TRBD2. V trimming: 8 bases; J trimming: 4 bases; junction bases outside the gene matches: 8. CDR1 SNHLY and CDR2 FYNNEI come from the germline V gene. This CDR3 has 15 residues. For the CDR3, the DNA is TGTGCCAGCGTGGTAGCGGGAGCGCGCACCGGGGAGCTGTTTTTT. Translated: CASVVAGARTGELFF.

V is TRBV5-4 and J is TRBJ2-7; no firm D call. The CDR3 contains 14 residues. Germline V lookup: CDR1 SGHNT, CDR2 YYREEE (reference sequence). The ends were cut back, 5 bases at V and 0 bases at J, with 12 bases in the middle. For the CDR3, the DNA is TGTGCCAGCAGTTTACAGCGAGACTCCTACGAGCAGTACTTC. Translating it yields CASSLQRDSYEQYF.

CDR3 in DNA: TGTGCCATCATGGTAGGACGGGGGGCTTTCTTT. This translates into CAIMVGRGAFF. This rearrangement joins TRBV10-3 to TRBJ1-1; TRBD1 is a possible D gene (5 bases). The CDR3 loop spans 11 amino acids. Looked up from germline, CDR1 is ENHRY and CDR2 is SYGVKD. V was clipped by 7 bases and J by 11 bases, with 14 bases between them.

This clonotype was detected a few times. CDR3 coding DNA: TGCGCCAGCAGCCAAGAAACCGGGAGGCTCACAGATACGCAGTATTTT. This sequence encodes CASSQETGRLTDTQYF. The V gene is TRBV4-1, the J gene TRBJ2-3, with 7 bases lining up with TRBD2. The CDR3 runs 16 residues. Germline V CDR1 and CDR2: MGHRA, YSYEKL. Unmatched junction bases numbered 5, after V lost 0 bases and J lost 2 bases.

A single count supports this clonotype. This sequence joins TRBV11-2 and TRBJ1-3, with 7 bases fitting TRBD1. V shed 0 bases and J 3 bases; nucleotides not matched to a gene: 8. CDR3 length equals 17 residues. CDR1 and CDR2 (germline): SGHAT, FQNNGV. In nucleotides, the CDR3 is TGTGCCAGCAGCTTAGACCCTGGGACAGCCCGTGGAAACACCATATATTTT. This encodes CASSLDPGTARGNTIYF.